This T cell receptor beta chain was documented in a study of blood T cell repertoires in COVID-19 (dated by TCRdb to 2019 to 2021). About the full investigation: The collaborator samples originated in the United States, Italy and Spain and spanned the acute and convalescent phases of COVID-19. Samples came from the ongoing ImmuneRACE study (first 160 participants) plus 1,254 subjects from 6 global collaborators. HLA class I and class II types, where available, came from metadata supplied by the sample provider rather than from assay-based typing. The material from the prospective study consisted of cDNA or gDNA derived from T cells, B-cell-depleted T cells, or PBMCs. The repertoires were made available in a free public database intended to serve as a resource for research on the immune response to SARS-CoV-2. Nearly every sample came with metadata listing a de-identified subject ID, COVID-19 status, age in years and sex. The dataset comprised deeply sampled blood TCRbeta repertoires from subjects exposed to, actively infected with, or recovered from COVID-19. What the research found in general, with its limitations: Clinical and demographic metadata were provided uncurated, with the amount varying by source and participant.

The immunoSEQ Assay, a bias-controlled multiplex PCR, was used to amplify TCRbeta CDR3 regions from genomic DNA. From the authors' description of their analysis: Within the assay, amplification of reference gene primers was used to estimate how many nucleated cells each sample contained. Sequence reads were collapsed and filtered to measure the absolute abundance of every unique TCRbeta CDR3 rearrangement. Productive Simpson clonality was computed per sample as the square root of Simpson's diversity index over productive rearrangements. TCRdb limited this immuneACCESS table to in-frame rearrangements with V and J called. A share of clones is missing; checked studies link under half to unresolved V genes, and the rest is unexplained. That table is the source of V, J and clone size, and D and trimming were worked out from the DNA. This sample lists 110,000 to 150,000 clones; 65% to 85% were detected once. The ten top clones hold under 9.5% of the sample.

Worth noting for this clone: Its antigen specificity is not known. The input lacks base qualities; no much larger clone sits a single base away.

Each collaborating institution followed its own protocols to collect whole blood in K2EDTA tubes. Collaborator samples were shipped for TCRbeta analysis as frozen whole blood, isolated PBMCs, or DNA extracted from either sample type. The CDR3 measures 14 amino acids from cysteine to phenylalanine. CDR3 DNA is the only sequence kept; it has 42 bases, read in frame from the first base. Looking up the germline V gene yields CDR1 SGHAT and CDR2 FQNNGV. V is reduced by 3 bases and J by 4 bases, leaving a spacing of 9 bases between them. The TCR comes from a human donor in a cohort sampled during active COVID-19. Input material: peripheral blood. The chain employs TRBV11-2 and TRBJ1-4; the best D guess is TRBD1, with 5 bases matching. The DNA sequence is TGTGCCAGCAGCTTGCAGGGTGGTAATGAAAAACTGTTTTTT. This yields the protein CASSLQGGNEKLFF.